These T cell receptor beta chains were read from a single sample in a study of vaccination effects on CD4 cells after COVID-19. Their antigen targets remain unknown. Method: immunoSEQ multiplex PCR; TCRdb's copy keeps in-frame clones and lacks some. The sample yields approximately 14,000 clones, approximately 83% seen once. The sample here was CD4+ T cells from PBMCs cultured with HCoV-NL63 spike peptides, taken after COVID-19 vaccination. The receptors derive from a human donor who had a prior SARS-CoV-2 infection. The CDR3 runs from the conserved cysteine through the conserved F or W. D genes are given only for firm matches. Part of the rows lack a size; the others show once, few, many or a class for expanded clones.

d_gene	v_gene	abundance	j_gene	CDR3nt	CDR3aa
TRBD1	TRBV5-4	.	TRBJ2-5	TGTGCCAGCAGCTTGGGGGCAGGGGGCTTGGGAAAAGAGACCCAGTACTTC	CASSLGAGGLGKETQYF
.	TRBV12-5	.	TRBJ1-2	TGTGCTAGTGGTTCGGGGCTTGCCCCAGCTAACTATGGCTACACCTTC	CASGSGLAPANYGYTF
TRBD2	TRBV5-1	.	TRBJ2-3	TGCGCCAGCAGCTTGGGACTAGCGGGAGGGGTGGCAGATACGCAGTATTTT	CASSLGLAGGVADTQYF
.	TRBV5-6	.	TRBJ1-1	TGTGCCAGCAGTGATAGGGGCAAGGGGACTGAAGCTTTCTTT	CASSDRGKGTEAFF
.	TRBV18	once	TRBJ2-3	TGTGCCAGTTCGGGATCAGGGGAAGGATTTTATACGCAGTATTTT	CASSGSGEGFYTQYF
.	TRBV4-3	.	TRBJ1-1	TGCGCCAGCAGCCAAGATTATGGTCGGCCTGAAGCTTTCTTT	CASSQDYGRPEAFF
.	TRBV15	.	TRBJ2-2	TGTGCCACCAGCAACCCCGGGGAGCTGTTTTTT	CATSNPGELFF
TRBD1	TRBV7-2	.	TRBJ1-3	TGTGCCAGCAGCTTAGACAGGGGGCTCGGAAACACCATATATTTT	CASSLDRGLGNTIYF
.	TRBV5-1	.	TRBJ2-7	TGCGCCAGCAGCTTGGTTGTCCCTTCCTACGAGCAGTACTTC	CASSLVVPSYEQYF
.	TRBV27	.	TRBJ2-1	TGTGCCAGCGCGAGTTGGACGAGAGACAATGAGCAGTTCTTC	CASASWTRDNEQFF
.	TRBV12-3/TRBV12-4	.	TRBJ1-1	TGTGCCAGCAGTCCGGACATCCTAGCTTTCTTT	CASSPDILAFF
TRBD2	TRBV10-3	.	TRBJ2-7	TGTGCCATCAGAGGACTAGCGGCCTCCTACGAGCAGTACTTC	CAIRGLAASYEQYF
TRBD2	TRBV2	.	TRBJ2-1	TGTGCCAGCAGACAAAGCGGGGGTAACAATGAGCAGTTCTTC	CASRQSGGNNEQFF
.	TRBV5-1	.	TRBJ2-1	TGCGCCAGCAGCTTCCGACCCACCCCGTCCAATGAGCAGTTCTTC	CASSFRPTPSNEQFF
TRBD1	TRBV12-3/TRBV12-4	.	TRBJ2-1	TGTGCCAGCAGTTTTATAAGGGGACAGGGTGAGTTCTTC	CASSFIRGQGEFF
.	TRBV7-9	few	TRBJ2-7	TGTGCCAGCAGCTTAGCTTCGTCCAGGGTCGAGCAGTACTTC	CASSLASSRVEQYF
TRBD2	TRBV3-1/TRBV3-2	.	TRBJ2-3	TGTGCCAGCAGCCAAGAGGTGACTAGCGGGAGGCCAGATACGCAGTATTTT	CASSQEVTSGRPDTQYF
.	TRBV21-1	.	TRBJ2-7	TGTGCCAGCAGCCCACGGGACAGCGCCTACGAGCAGTACTTC	CASSPRDSAYEQYF
.	TRBV15	.	TRBJ1-2	TGTGCCACCAGCATCGATACCGTAGACAGGAGCTATGGCTACACCTTC	CATSIDTVDRSYGYTF
.	TRBV7-2	.	TRBJ2-5	TGTGCCAGCAGCTTCCCCGGTACTCAAGAGACCCAGTACTTC	CASSFPGTQETQYF
.	TRBV5-1	few	TRBJ2-5	TGCGCCAGCAGCTTGGAGGTCGAAGAGACCCAGTACTTC	CASSLEVEETQYF
.	TRBV15	few	TRBJ1-5	TGTGCCACCAGCACCCGACGGTCTAATCAGCCCCAGCATTTT	CATSTRRSNQPQHF
TRBD2	TRBV5-4	few	TRBJ2-5	TGTGCCAGCAGCTTTCCGGGGGGGCCAGAGACCCAGTACTTC	CASSFPGGPETQYF
.	TRBV5-4	once	TRBJ2-5	TGTGCCAGCAGGACAGAGGGCGGGACCCAGTACTTC	CASRTEGGTQYF
.	TRBV6-2/TRBV6-3	.	TRBJ2-7	TGTGCCAGCAGTTACTCGGACACCCTTCCCTACGAGCAGTACTTC	CASSYSDTLPYEQYF
TRBD1	TRBV27	.	TRBJ1-1	TGTGCCAGCAGTCCCGGGACAGGCCTATTGGGTTCGAAGGCCATGAACACTGAAGCTTTCTTT	CASSPGTGLLGSKAMNTEAFF
TRBD2	TRBV7-2	.	TRBJ2-1	TGTGCCAGCAGCTTAGGAGCGGGAGATGAGCAGTTCTTC	CASSLGAGDEQFF
.	TRBV9	.	TRBJ1-2	TGTGCCAGCAGCGTAGAGGTTGCCTTGGGGGGCTACACCTTC	CASSVEVALGGYTF
.	TRBV18	.	TRBJ1-1	TGTGCCAGCTCACGGCTTCCGGGACCGCGGCAGTTCATGAACACTGAAGCTTTCTTT	CASSRLPGPRQFMNTEAFF
.	TRBV7-2	.	TRBJ1-3	TGTGCCAGCAGCCATGGGGAGTTCTCTGGAAACACCATATATTTT	CASSHGEFSGNTIYF
.	TRBV15	.	TRBJ1-4	TGTGCCACCAGCAACGGGCGGACTAATGAAAAACTGTTTTTT	CATSNGRTNEKLFF
TRBD1	TRBV7-2	.	TRBJ2-5	TGTGCCAGCAGTAGAGCTCGGGACAGGGGTCAGTTAGAGACCCAGTACTTC	CASSRARDRGQLETQYF
TRBD1	TRBV11-2	.	TRBJ2-1	TGTGCCAGCAGCGGAGACAGGGTAAGGGCTGGGTTCTTC	CASSGDRVRAGFF
.	TRBV7-9	few	TRBJ2-5	TGTGCCAGCGTCCGGGACTCTCAAGAGACCCAGTACTTC	CASVRDSQETQYF
.	TRBV7-2	.	TRBJ2-1	TGTGCCAGCAGCTTTCGGGGACACAATGAGCAGTTCTTC	CASSFRGHNEQFF
.	TRBV5-8	.	TRBJ1-2	TGTGCCAGCAGCTTCCCGGGGAACGATGGCTACACCTTC	CASSFPGNDGYTF
.	TRBV5-1	once	TRBJ2-7	TGCGCCAGCAGCTGGGACGGGGACTACGAGCAGTACTTC	CASSWDGDYEQYF
.	TRBV7-9	.	TRBJ1-1	TGTGCCAGCAGCTTCTGGGAGGAGGGCACTGAAGCTTTCTTT	CASSFWEEGTEAFF
.	TRBV7-9	.	TRBJ1-5	TGTGCCGTGAGGGGCCAGCCCCAGCATTTT	CAVRGQPQHF
.	TRBV10-3	once	TRBJ1-2	TGTGCCATCAGTGAGTACCTCTCGCAGGGGCTTGGCTACACCTTC	CAISEYLSQGLGYTF
.	TRBV28	.	TRBJ2-7	TGTGCCAGCAGTTTGTTTCTAGCCTACGAGCAGTACTTC	CASSLFLAYEQYF
TRBD2	TRBV14	once	TRBJ2-1	TGTGCCAGCAGCCAAGACCCCGCCGGGACTAGCTCAAGGCTCGTCCATGAGCAGTTCTTC	CASSQDPAGTSSRLVHEQFF
.	TRBV7-2	once	TRBJ2-7	TGTGCCAGCACCCTGGGGGGAGGCCCATACGAGCAGTACTTC	CASTLGGGPYEQYF
.	TRBV7-2	.	TRBJ2-7	TGTGCCAGCAGCTTAGGGCAGGGAAACTACGAGCAGTACTTC	CASSLGQGNYEQYF
TRBD2	TRBV27	.	TRBJ2-1	TGTGCCAGCAGTCCTCGGACTAGCGGGAGAGGAGGCAATGAGCAGTTCTTC	CASSPRTSGRGGNEQFF
.	TRBV7-9	.	TRBJ1-1	TGTGCCAGCACCTCCGGGGGGAGAACTGAAGCTTTCTTT	CASTSGGRTEAFF
.	TRBV10-3	.	TRBJ2-3	TGTGCCATCTGTTCTAGCCCCGACGCAGATACGCAGTATTTT	CAICSSPDADTQYF
TRBD2	TRBV10-3	.	TRBJ2-7	TGTGCCATCAGTGTGGGACTAGCGGGTTGGTACGAGCAGTACTTC	CAISVGLAGWYEQYF
.	TRBV5-5	.	TRBJ1-2	TGTGCCAGCAGCTTCGGCGTGAGGATCTATGGCTACACCTTC	CASSFGVRIYGYTF
TRBD2	TRBV14	once	TRBJ2-1	TGTGCCAGCAGCCAAGGTACTAGCGAGAGTGAGCAGTTCTTC	CASSQGTSESEQFF
TRBD2	TRBV10-3	.	TRBJ2-7	TGTGCCATCAGGACTAGCGGGTCTCCAACCTACGAGCAGTACTTC	CAIRTSGSPTYEQYF